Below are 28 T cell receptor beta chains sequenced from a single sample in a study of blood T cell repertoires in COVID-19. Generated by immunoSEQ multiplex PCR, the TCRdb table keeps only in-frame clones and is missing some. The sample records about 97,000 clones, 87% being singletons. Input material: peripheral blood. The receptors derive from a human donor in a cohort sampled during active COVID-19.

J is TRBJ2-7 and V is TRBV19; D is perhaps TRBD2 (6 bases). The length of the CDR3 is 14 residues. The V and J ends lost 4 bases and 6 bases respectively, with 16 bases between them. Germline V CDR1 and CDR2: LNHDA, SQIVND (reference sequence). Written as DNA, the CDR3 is TGTGCCAGTAGTAATGGGGGACTCTTAACCGAGCAGTACTTC. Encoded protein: CASSNGGLLTEQYF.

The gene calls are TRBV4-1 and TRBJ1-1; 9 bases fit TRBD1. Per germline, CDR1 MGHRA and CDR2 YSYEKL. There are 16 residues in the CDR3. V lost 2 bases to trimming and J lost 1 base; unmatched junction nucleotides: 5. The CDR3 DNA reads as TGCGCCAGCAGCCAAACAGACAGGGGGTGGAACACTGAAGCTTTCTTT. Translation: CASSQTDRGWNTEAFF.

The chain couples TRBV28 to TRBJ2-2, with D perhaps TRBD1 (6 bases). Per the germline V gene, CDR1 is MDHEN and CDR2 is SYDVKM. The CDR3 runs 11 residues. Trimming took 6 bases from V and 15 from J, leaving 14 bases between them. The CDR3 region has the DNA TGTGCCAGCAGCGGAAGGGGGTTGGTGTTTTTT. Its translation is CASSGRGLVFF.

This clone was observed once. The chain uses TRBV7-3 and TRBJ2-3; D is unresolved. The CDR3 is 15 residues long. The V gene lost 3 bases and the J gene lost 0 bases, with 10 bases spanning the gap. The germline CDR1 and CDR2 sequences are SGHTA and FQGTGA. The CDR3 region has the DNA TGTGCCAGCAGCTTCGGGTTGAGAAGCACAGATACGCAGTATTTT. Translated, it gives CASSFGLRSTDTQYF.

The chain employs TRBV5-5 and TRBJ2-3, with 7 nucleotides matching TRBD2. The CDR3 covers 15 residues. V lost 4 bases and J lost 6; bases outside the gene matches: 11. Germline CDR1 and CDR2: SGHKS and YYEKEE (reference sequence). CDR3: CASSRVAGRIDTQYF. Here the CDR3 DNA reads TGTGCCAGCAGCCGTGTAGCGGGTCGGATTGATACGCAGTATTTT.

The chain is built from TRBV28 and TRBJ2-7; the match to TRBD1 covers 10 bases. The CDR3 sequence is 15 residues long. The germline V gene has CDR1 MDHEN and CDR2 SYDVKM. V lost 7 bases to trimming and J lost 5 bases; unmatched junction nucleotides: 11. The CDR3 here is CASTKPGTGVDEQYF. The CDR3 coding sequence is TGTGCCAGCACCAAACCGGGGACAGGGGTGGACGAGCAGTACTTC.

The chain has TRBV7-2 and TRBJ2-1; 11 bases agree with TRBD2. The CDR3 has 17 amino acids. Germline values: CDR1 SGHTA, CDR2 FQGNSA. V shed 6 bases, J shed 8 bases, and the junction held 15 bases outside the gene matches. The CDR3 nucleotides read TGTGCCAGCAGGCCTCCACTTAGCGGGAGGGTCCTCCATGAGCAGTTCTTC. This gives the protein CASRPPLSGRVLHEQFF. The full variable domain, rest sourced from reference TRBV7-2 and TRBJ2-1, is GAGVSQSPSNKVTEKGKDVELRCDPISGHTALYWYRQSLGQGLEFLIYFQGNSAPDKSGLPSDRFSAERTGGSVSTLTIQRTQQEDSAVYLCASRPPLSGRVLHEQFFGPGTRLTVL.

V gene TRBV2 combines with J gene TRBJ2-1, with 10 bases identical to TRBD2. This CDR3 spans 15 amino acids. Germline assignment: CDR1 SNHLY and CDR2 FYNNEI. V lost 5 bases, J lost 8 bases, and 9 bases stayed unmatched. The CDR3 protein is CASSPAGGPIDEQFF. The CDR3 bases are TGTGCCAGCAGTCCAGCGGGAGGGCCCATTGATGAGCAGTTCTTC.

The CDR3 DNA reads TGCGCCAGCAGCCATACGTCCGGGACTAGCGTTTACGAGCAGTACTTC. Residues: CASSHTSGTSVYEQYF. The rearrangement uses TRBV4-1 and TRBJ2-7, with 10 bases fitting TRBD2. This CDR3 region has 16 residues. The trim removed 3 bases at V and 4 bases at J, leaving 9 bases unmatched. Germline V gene lookup returns CDR1 MGHRA and CDR2 YSYEKL.

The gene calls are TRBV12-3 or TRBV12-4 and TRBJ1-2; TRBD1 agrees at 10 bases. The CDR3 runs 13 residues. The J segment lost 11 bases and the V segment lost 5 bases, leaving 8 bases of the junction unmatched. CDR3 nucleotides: TGTGCCAGCAGTCTAGACAGGGGGCTAGGGTACACCTTC. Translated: CASSLDRGLGYTF.

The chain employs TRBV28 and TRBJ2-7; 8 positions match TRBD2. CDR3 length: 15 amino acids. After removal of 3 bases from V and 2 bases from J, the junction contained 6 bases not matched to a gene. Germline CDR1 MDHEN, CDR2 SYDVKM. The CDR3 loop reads CASSLRSGGAYEQYF. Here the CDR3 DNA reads TGTGCCAGCAGTTTGAGAAGCGGGGGAGCCTACGAGCAGTACTTC.

Here the CDR3 reads CASSLVPPTGEKLFF. Written as DNA, the CDR3 is TGTGCCAGCAGCTTGGTTCCCCCGACTGGGGAAAAACTGTTTTTT. The rearrangement uses TRBV5-5 and TRBJ1-4; D remains unclear. Germline V gene data show CDR1 as SGHKS and CDR2 as YYEKEE (reference sequence). The CDR3 runs 15 residues. Trimming left V 0 bases short and J 8 bases short, with 14 bases between. The variable domain in full, with the rest retrieved from reference TRBV5-5 and TRBJ1-4, is DAGVTQSPTHLIKTRGQQVTLRCSPISGHKSVSWYQQVLGQGPQFIFQYYEKEERGRGNFPDRFSARQFPNYSSELNVNALLLGDSALYLCASSLVPPTGEKLFFGSGTQLSVL.

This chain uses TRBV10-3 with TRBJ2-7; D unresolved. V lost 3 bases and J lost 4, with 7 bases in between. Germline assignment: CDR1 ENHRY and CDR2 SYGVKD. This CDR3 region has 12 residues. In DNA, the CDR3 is TGTGCCATCAGTGAAAACGGTTACGAGCAGTACTTC. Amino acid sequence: CAISENGYEQYF.

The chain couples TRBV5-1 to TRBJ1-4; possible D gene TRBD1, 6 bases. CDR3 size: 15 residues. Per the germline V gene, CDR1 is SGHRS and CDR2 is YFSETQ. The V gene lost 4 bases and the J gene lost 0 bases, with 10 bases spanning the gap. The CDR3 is CASSRRQATNEKLFF. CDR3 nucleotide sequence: TGCGCCAGCAGCCGAAGACAGGCAACTAATGAAAAACTGTTTTTT. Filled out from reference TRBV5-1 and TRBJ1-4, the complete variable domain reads KAGVTQTPRYLIKTRGQQVTLSCSPISGHRSVSWYQQTPGQGLQFLFEYFSETQRNKGNFPGRFSGRQFSNSRSEMNVSTLELGDSALYLCASSRRQATNEKLFFGSGTQLSVL.

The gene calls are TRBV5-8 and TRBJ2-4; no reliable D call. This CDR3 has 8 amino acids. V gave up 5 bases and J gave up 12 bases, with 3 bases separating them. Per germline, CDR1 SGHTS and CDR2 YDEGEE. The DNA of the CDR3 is TGTGCCAGCAGTCGTCAGTACTTC. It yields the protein CASSRQYF.

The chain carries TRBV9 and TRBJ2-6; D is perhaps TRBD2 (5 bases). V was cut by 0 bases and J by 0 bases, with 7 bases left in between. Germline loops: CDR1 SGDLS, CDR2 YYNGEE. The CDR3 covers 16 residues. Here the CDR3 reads CASSVAGSSGANVLTF. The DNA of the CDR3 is TGTGCCAGCAGCGTAGCGGGATCCTCTGGGGCCAACGTCCTGACTTTC.

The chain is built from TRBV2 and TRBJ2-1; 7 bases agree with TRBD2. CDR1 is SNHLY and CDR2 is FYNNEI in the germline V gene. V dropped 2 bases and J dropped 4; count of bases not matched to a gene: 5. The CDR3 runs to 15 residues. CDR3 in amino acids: CASSEREGGYNEQFF. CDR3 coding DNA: TGTGCCAGCAGTGAAAGGGAGGGCGGTTACAATGAGCAGTTCTTC.

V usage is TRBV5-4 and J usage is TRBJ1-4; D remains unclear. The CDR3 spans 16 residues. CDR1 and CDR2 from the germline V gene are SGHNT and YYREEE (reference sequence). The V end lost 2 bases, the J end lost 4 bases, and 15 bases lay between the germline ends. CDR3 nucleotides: TGTGCCAGCAGCTTACAGCCAAGAGTAGGTAATGAAAAACTGTTTTTT. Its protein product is CASSLQPRVGNEKLFF.

The CDR3 loop is CASQGDNRDGYTF. The CDR3, as DNA: TGCGCCAGCCAAGGGGACAACAGGGACGGCTACACCTTC. This sequence joins TRBV5-1 and TRBJ1-2; tentative D call: TRBD1 (6 bases). Germline values: CDR1 SGHRS, CDR2 YFSETQ. This CDR3 region has 13 residues. V was cut by 7 bases and J by 8 bases, with 18 bases left in between.

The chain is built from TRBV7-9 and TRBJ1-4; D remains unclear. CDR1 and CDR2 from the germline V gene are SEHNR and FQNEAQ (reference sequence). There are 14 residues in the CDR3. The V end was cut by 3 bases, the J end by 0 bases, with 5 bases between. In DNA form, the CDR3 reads TGTGCCAGCAGCTTCACAGCAACTAATGAAAAACTGTTTTTT. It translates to CASSFTATNEKLFF.

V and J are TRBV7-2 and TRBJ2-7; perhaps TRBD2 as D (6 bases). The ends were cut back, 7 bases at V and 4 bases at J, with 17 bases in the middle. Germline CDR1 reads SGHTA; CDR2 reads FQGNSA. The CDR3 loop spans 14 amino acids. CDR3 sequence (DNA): TGTGCCAGCACCCCCCAAGCGGGTCTATACGAGCAGTACTTC. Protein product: CASTPQAGLYEQYF.

The DNA of the CDR3 is TGTGCCAGCAGCGCCAACGGCGGGGGCAGTGTCTGGAATGAGCAGTTCTTC. Translating gives CASSANGGGSVWNEQFF. This rearrangement joins TRBV9 to TRBJ2-1; weak D call: TRBD2 (7 bases). CDR3 length equals 17 residues. V was cut by 3 bases and J by 7 bases, with 23 bases left in between. CDR1 is SGDLS and CDR2 is YYNGEE in the germline V gene.

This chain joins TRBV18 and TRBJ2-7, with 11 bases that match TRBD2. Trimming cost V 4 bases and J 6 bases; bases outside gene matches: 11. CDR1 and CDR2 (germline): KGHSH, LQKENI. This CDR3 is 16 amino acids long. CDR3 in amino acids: CASSLTSLAGGPEQYF. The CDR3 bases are TGTGCCAGCTCACTAACAAGCCTAGCGGGAGGCCCCGAGCAGTACTTC.

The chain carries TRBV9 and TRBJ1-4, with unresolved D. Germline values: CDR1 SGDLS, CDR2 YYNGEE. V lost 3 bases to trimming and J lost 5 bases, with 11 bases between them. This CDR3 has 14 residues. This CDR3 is CASSGGEWNEKLFF. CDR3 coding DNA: TGTGCCAGCAGCGGCGGGGAATGGAATGAAAAACTGTTTTTT. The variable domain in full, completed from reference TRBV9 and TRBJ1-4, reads DSGVTQTPKHLITATGQRVTLRCSPRSGDLSVYWYQQSLDQGLQFLIQYYNGEERAKGNILERFSAQQFPDLHSELNLSSLELGDSALYFCASSGGEWNEKLFFGSGTQLSVL.

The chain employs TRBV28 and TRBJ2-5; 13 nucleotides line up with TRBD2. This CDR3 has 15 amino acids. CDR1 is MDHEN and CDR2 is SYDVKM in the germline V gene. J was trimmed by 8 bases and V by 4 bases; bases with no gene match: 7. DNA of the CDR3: TGTGCCAGCAGTTCAGAACTAGCGGGAGGGCCCACCCAGTACTTC. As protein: CASSSELAGGPTQYF.

The CDR3 spells CASGLPAGAFGEQFF. In DNA form, the CDR3 reads TGTGCTAGTGGTTTGCCAGCGGGGGCCTTTGGGGAGCAGTTCTTC. The gene calls are TRBV12-5 and TRBJ2-1; TRBD2 matches at 8 bases. Unmatched junction bases numbered 10, after V lost 2 bases and J lost 10 bases. Germline V gene data show CDR1 as LGHNT and CDR2 as FRNRAP. This CDR3 region has 15 residues. The full variable domain, its missing parts supplied by reference TRBV12-5 and TRBJ2-1, is DARVTQTPRHKVTEMGQEVTMRCQPILGHNTVFWYRQTMMQGLELLAYFRNRAPLDDSGMPKDRFSAEMPDATLATLKIQPSEPRDSAVYFCASGLPAGAFGEQFFGPGTRLTVL.

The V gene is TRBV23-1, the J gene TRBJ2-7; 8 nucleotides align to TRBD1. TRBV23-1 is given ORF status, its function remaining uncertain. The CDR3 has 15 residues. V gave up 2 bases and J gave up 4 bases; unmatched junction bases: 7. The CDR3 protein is CASSQKQGANYEQYF. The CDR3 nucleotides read TGCGCCAGCAGTCAAAAGCAGGGGGCTAATTACGAGCAGTACTTC.

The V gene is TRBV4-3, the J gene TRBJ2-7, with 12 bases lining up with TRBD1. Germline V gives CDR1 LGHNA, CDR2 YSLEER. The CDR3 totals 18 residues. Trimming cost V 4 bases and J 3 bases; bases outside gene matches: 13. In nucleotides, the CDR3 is TGCGCCAGCAGCCTCTACCCGGACCGGGACAGGGGGCACTACGAGCAGTACTTC. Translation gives CASSLYPDRDRGHYEQYF.